This T cell receptor (beta chain) originates from a study of T cell changes during pregnancy in multiple sclerosis. This CDR3 is 15 amino acids long. V lost 3 bases and J lost 5, with 16 bases in between. CDR1 is GTSNPN and CDR2 is SVGIG in the germline V gene (reference sequence). Repertoires were generated with immunoSEQ multiplex PCR, while TCRdb's copy carries only in-frame clones and drops some. The sample gives 60,000 to 70,000 clones, around nine tenths of which show up once; roughly 1.4% is in the top ten. V and J are TRBV30 and TRBJ2-2; a possible D gene is TRBD2 (5 bases). Material: peripheral blood, obtained in the third trimester of pregnancy. This TCR came from a female donor in good health, enrolled as a control in a pregnancy study. This chain's CDR3 is CAWRRLGSSTGELFF. The DNA for the CDR3 is TGTGCCTGGAGGAGACTGGGGAGTTCAACCGGGGAGCTGTTTTTT.